Sequencing of this TCR beta chain was carried out in a study of response to subunit inactivated influenza vaccine. Study-wide results and limits: Authors suggested that a seasonal influenza vaccination recruits few new T cells each time.

Note on this clonotype: What it binds is not known.

TCRdb re-analysed the RT-PCR reads in MiXCR, keeping a single row per CDR3 protein. This sample has more than 250,000 distinct CDR3 sequences, with 20% to 25% found just once. The receptor was derived from a man in his fifties or sixties who received an inactivated influenza vaccine. This material consisted of PBMCs from blood, taken less than 22 months after vaccination.

CDR3 protein: CASSWEGRGYTF. In DNA form, the CDR3 reads TGTGCCAGCAGTTGGGAGGGGCGTGGCTACACCTTC. This chain links TRBV12-3 or TRBV12-4 with TRBJ1-2, with a tentative D call TRBD1 (5 bases). The CDR3 sequence is 12 residues long. Trimming shortened V by 4 bases and J by 7 bases, and 10 bases separated the two germline ends.